These T cell receptor beta chains were read from a single sample in a study of graft-versus-host responses after intestinal transplantation. Profiled with immunoSEQ multiplex PCR; TCRdb holds only in-frame clones, not every one. The sample has over 15,000 clones, 35% to 40% seen once. The sequencing used alloreactive CD4+ T cells from a mixed lymphocyte reaction culture, collected before transplantation. The receptors derive from a human patient who was an organ donor for intestinal transplantation. Each CDR3 is given with its conserved first and last residue. D genes are given only for firm matches. Some rows mark clone size as missing; the rest say once, few, many or name a class of expanded clone.

14 TRBJ2-7 - TRBV4-1 - TGCGCCAGCAGCCAGGTAGGGACCTTCTACGAGCAGTACTTC CASSQVGTFYEQYF
14 TRBJ1-1 - TRBV6-6 few TGTGCCAGCAGTTACAAACAGGGGAACACTGAAGCTTTCTTT CASSYKQGNTEAFF
16 TRBJ2-3 TRBD2 TRBV5-1 medium-sized TGCGCCAGCAGCTCTGGGACTAGCGGGAGGGTCGATACGCAGTATTTT CASSSGTSGRVDTQYF
17 TRBJ2-2 TRBD1 TRBV9 - TGTGCCAGCAGCGTCATGGGACAGCCTCAGAACACCGGGGAGCTGTTTTTT CASSVMGQPQNTGELFF
14 TRBJ1-3 - TRBV7-2 few TGTGCCAGCAGCTGGACGGACTCTGGAAACACCATATATTTT CASSWTDSGNTIYF
13 TRBJ1-2 TRBD1 TRBV4-2 few TGTGCCAGCAGCCCCAGGGGGCTCGTAGGCTACACCTTC CASSPRGLVGYTF
15 TRBJ2-1 - TRBV27 - TGTGCCAGCAGTTTATCGTTCGCCCTAGGACAAGAGCAGTTCTTC CASSLSFALGQEQFF
17 TRBJ2-5 TRBD2 TRBV9 few TGTGCCAGCAGCGTAGCTCCCACTAGCGGAGGGCAAGAGACCCAGTACTTC CASSVAPTSGGQETQYF
14 TRBJ1-5 - TRBV6-6 - TGTGCCAGCATAGGATCAGCGCCCAATCAGCCCCAGCATTTT CASIGSAPNQPQHF
18 TRBJ2-5 TRBD2 TRBV28 - TGTGCCAGCAGCTTGGGAGGGCGGGAGGCCCCACTTAGAGAGACCCAGTACTTC CASSLGGREAPLRETQYF
14 TRBJ2-7 TRBD2 TRBV6-5 few TGTGCCAGCAGGACTAGCGGGGAGCCCTACGAGCAGTACTTC CASRTSGEPYEQYF
13 TRBJ2-7 - TRBV5-1 - TGCGCCAGCAGCTTGGGGGATACTTACGAGCAGTACTTC CASSLGDTYEQYF
16 TRBJ2-2 - TRBV7-2 - TGTGCCAGCACCCTAAGGGGGAGGGCCGTCACCGGGGAGCTGTTTTTT CASTLRGRAVTGELFF
15 TRBJ1-4 TRBD1 TRBV6-4 medium-sized TGTGCCAGCAGTGGACAGGGGGCAACTAATGAAAAACTGTTTTTT CASSGQGATNEKLFF
13 TRBJ1-1 - TRBV6-6 - TGTGCCAGCAGTTACAGGACCCAAGTTGAAGCTTTCTTT CASSYRTQVEAFF
14 TRBJ1-1 TRBD1 TRBV2 - TGTGCCAGCACCCTGGAAGGGGGCAACACTGAAGCTTTCTTT CASTLEGGNTEAFF
15 TRBJ2-1 TRBD2 TRBV5-1 medium-sized TGCGCCAGCAGCTTGCTAGCGGGGTCCTACAATGAGCAGTTCTTC CASSLLAGSYNEQFF
15 TRBJ2-5 - TRBV7-2 - TGTGCCAGCAGCTACTTCGGTCAGTACCAAGAGACCCAGTACTTC CASSYFGQYQETQYF
14 TRBJ1-5 TRBD1 TRBV10-2 few TGCGCCAGCAGCGGACAGGGGAGGAATCAGCCCCAGCATTTT CASSGQGRNQPQHF
14 TRBJ1-4 - TRBV6-5 few TGTGCCAGCAGTGAAGTCATTTCGATTGAAAAACTGTTTTTT CASSEVISIEKLFF
15 TRBJ1-2 - TRBV6-1 few TGTGCCAGCAGTGAGGCCGGGAAGCCACCGGGAGGCTACACCTTC CASSEAGKPPGGYTF
13 TRBJ1-1 - TRBV5-1 few TGCGCCAGCAGCTGGTTGGACGGGGCTGAAGCTTTCTTT CASSWLDGAEAFF
14 TRBJ1-4 - TRBV27 few TGTGCCAGCAGTCTAACAGGGTCCAATGAAAAACTGTTTTTT CASSLTGSNEKLFF
12 TRBJ1-1 - TRBV12-5 - TGTGCTACCGGGAGATCGGACACTGAAGCTTTCTTT CATGRSDTEAFF
15 TRBJ2-2 - TRBV6-5 few TGTGCCAGCAATATCGGACACGCAAACACCGGGGAGCTGTTTTTT CASNIGHANTGELFF
13 TRBJ1-1 - TRBV4-2 medium-sized TGTGCCAGCAGCCAAGGCAATCGGGCAGAAGCTTTCTTT CASSQGNRAEAFF
12 TRBJ1-1 - TRBV5-7 - TGTGCCAGCAGCCGACGCCGTCTTGAAGCTTTCTTT CASSRRRLEAFF
14 TRBJ2-7 TRBD1 TRBV6-5 few TGTGCCAGCAGCCCCAGGGGGCAGTCCTACGAGCAGTACTTC CASSPRGQSYEQYF
17 TRBJ2-3 TRBD2 TRBV11-3 - TGTGCCAGCAGCTTAGAGGCTAGCGGGAGCCCCACAGATACGCAGTATTTT CASSLEASGSPTDTQYF
16 TRBJ1-5 TRBD1 TRBV5-8 - TGTGCCAGCAGCTTATTGACAGGGCTCGGGAATCAGCCCCAGCATTTT CASSLLTGLGNQPQHF
15 TRBJ2-4 - TRBV13 medium-sized TGTGCCAGCAGCCGAGGCGCGACCGATGCGGACATTCAGTACTTC CASSRGATDADIQYF
13 TRBJ2-5 - TRBV6-1 - TGTGCCAGCAGGGAGACAGGACAAGAGACCCAGTACTTC CASRETGQETQYF
13 TRBJ1-2 - TRBV10-3 - TGTGCCATAAGACAGGCGGGGGACTATGGCTACACCTTC CAIRQAGDYGYTF
14 TRBJ1-5 - TRBV6-6 - TGTGCCAGCAGTTACTCGCTCGCCAATCAGCCCCAGCATTTT CASSYSLANQPQHF
13 TRBJ1-2 TRBD1 TRBV30 few TGTGCGTGGGGAACCACAGGGGCGGGGGGCTACACCTTC CAWGTTGAGGYTF
17 TRBJ1-4 - TRBV7-3 - TGTGCCAGCAGCCCCCGAGTTCGGCCAGGGGTTAATGAAAAACTGTTTTTT CASSPRVRPGVNEKLFF
16 TRBJ2-3 TRBD2 TRBV6-5 few TGTGCCAGCAGTTACTCGGGCGGGAGTAGGATAGATACGCAGTATTTT CASSYSGGSRIDTQYF
17 TRBJ1-2 TRBD1 TRBV18 - TGTGCCAGCTCACCAATGACCCCGGGACAGGGTAACTATGGCTACACCTTC CASSPMTPGQGNYGYTF
15 TRBJ1-2 TRBD1 TRBV6-1 - TGTGCCTGCCGGGACAGGGGATCTCCTAACTATGGCTACACCTTC CACRDRGSPNYGYTF
13 TRBJ2-7 - TRBV6-1 medium-sized TGTGCCAGCAGCCCGACGGGGCCCTACGAGCAGTACTTC CASSPTGPYEQYF
15 TRBJ2-2 TRBD1 TRBV9 - TGTGCCAGCAGCGCGACAGGGGCGAACACCGGGGAGCTGTTTTTT CASSATGANTGELFF
12 TRBJ2-7 - TRBV30 - TGTGCCTGGAGTGAAAACCTCTACGAGCAGTACTTC CAWSENLYEQYF
14 TRBJ2-3 - TRBV9 few TGTGCCAGCAGCTTCATGGGGCAATCACATACGCAGTATTTT CASSFMGQSHTQYF
12 TRBJ2-7 TRBD1 TRBV29-1 - TGCAGCGTTAGCGGCAGGGGGCACGAGCAGTACTTC CSVSGRGHEQYF
12 TRBJ1-2 - TRBV5-3 - TGTGCCAGCAGCATGCTCGGGTCGCCGCACACCTTC CASSMLGSPHTF
16 TRBJ2-7 - TRBV4-1 medium-sized TGCGCCAGCAGCCAACATACCGGGGCGGACCCCTACGAGCAGTACTTC CASSQHTGADPYEQYF
12 TRBJ2-2 - TRBV10-1 - TGCGCCAGACAGTGTGGCACCGGGGAGCTGTTTTTT CARQCGTGELFF
14 TRBJ2-4 TRBD2 TRBV5-1 - TGCGCCAGCAGCTTGTCCACTCCAGCGGGAGCCCCGAACTTC CASSLSTPAGAPNF
13 TRBJ1-1 - TRBV6-1 - TGTGCCAGCAACCGGGGTTGGAGCACTGAAGCTTTCTTT CASNRGWSTEAFF
13 TRBJ2-5 TRBD2 TRBV4-2 - TGTGCCAGCAGCGGGACTAGCGGGGAGACCCAGTACTTC CASSGTSGETQYF
14 TRBJ2-5 - TRBV6-6 - TGTGCCAGCAGTTTCCAGGGCCTACAAGAGACCCAGTACTTC CASSFQGLQETQYF
15 TRBJ2-7 TRBD1 TRBV10-3 - TGTGCCATCAGTGAGTTGGGACAGATCGCCTACGAGCAGTACTTC CAISELGQIAYEQYF
14 TRBJ2-5 TRBD1 TRBV7-9 - TGTGCCAGCAGCTTAGACAGGGGGCAAGAGACCCAGTACTTC CASSLDRGQETQYF
14 TRBJ2-7 - TRBV5-5 - TGTGCCAGCAGCTTTCCGGGGCGCTACTACGAGCAGTACTTC CASSFPGRYYEQYF